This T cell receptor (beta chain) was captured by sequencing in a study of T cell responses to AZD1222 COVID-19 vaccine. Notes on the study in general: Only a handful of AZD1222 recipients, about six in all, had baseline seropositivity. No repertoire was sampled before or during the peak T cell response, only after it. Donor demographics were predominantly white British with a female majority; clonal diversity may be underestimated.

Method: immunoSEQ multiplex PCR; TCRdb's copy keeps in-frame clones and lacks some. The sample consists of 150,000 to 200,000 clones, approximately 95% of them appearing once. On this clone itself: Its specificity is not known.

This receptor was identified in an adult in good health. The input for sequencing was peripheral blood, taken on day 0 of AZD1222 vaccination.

The CDR3 DNA reads TGTGCCAGCAGCCAACAGGGGACTGAAGCTTTCTTT. It yields the protein CASSQQGTEAFF. The genes are TRBV16 and TRBJ1-1, with a weak D call TRBD1 (6 bases). The CDR3 extends over 12 amino acids. V lost 2 bases and J 5 bases, leaving 6 bases between the germline ends. The germline gives CDR1 KGHSY, CDR2 FQNENV.